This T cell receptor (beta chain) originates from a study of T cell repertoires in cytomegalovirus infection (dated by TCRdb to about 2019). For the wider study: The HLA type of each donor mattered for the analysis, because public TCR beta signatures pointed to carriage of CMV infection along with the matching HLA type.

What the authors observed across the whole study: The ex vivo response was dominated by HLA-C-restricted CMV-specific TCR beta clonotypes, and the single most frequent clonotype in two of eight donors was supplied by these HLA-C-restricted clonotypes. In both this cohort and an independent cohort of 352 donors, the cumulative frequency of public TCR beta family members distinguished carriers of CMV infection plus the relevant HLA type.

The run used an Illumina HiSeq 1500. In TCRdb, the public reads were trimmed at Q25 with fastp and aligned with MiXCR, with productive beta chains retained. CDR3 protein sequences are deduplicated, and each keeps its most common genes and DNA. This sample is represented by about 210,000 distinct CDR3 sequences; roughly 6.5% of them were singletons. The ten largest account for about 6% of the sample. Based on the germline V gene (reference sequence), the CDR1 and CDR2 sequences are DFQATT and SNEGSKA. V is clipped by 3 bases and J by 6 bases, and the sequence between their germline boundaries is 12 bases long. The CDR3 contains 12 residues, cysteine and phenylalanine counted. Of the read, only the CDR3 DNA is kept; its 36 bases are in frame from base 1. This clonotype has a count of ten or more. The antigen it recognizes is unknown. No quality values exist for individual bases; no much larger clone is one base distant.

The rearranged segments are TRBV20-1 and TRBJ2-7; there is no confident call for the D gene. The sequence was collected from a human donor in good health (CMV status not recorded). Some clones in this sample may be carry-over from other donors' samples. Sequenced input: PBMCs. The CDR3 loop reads CSASQTLGEQYF. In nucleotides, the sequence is TGCAGTGCTAGTCAGACCCTAGGCGAGCAGTACTTC.